These 4 T cell receptor beta chains were sequenced from one sample in a study of control samples from healthy donors and cancer patients. Produced via immunoSEQ multiplex PCR; TCRdb's table is partial and in-frame only. The repertoire consists of roughly 130,000 clones, with around 90% occurring once and the leading ten covering more than 2%. The sample was blood. These receptors all come from a man younger than 35 in good health.

The rearrangement uses TRBV6-5 and TRBJ2-1; 7 positions agree with TRBD1. CDR1 MNHEY and CDR2 SVGAGI come from the germline V gene. The CDR3 runs 14 residues. V shed 6 bases, J shed 1 base, and the junction held 3 bases outside the gene matches. The CDR3 here is CASRTTGSYNEQFF. CDR3 DNA sequence: TGTGCCAGCAGGACGACAGGGTCCTACAATGAGCAGTTCTTC.

The chain couples TRBV12-3 or TRBV12-4 to TRBJ1-1; D is ambiguous. CDR3 length: 13 amino acids. V lost 8 bases, J lost 1 base, and 11 bases lay in between. The CDR3 loop reads CASFFGQNTEAFF. Written as DNA, the CDR3 is TGTGCCAGCTTTTTTGGGCAGAACACTGAAGCTTTCTTT.

The chain uses TRBV5-1 and TRBJ2-3; 7 bases align to TRBD1. The V gene end was trimmed by 2 bases and the J gene end by 4 bases; junction bases not matched to a gene: 1. The CDR3 runs 13 residues. Looked up from germline, CDR1 is SGHRS and CDR2 is YFSETQ. The CDR3 nucleotides are TGCGCCAGCAGCTTAACAGGGGCAGATACGCAGTATTTT. Translating it yields CASSLTGADTQYF.

The CDR3 sequence is CASSAQGGIGETQYF. DNA for the CDR3: TGTGCCAGCAGCGCCCAAGGGGGGATAGGGGAGACCCAGTACTTC. This sequence joins TRBV9 and TRBJ2-5; D may correspond to TRBD1 or TRBD2 (6 bases each). Trimming took off 3 bases at V and 5 bases at J, with 17 bases between the two ends. Germline CDR1 SGDLS, CDR2 YYNGEE. The CDR3 is made up of 15 amino acids.